The rows below give T cell receptor beta chains drawn from one sample of a study of T cell repertoires in cytomegalovirus infection. In TCRdb, the reads were re-called with MiXCR into one record per CDR3 protein. The table shows around 440,000 distinct CDR3 sequences, with about 11% occurring only once. Sequences were obtained from PBMCs. The receptors here all came from a human donor in good health (CMV status not recorded). Some clones in this sample may be carry-over from other donors' samples. CDR3s include the opening cysteine and the closing phenylalanine or tryptophan. A D gene is named only where the DNA matches it firmly. Some rows have no size entry. The others give once, few or many, or a class for an expanded clone.

v_gene	d_gene	abundance	j_gene	CDR3aa	CDR3nt
TRBV3-1	NA	NA	TRBJ2-2	CASSQGIGTTNTGELFF	TGTGCCAGCAGCCAAGGGATCGGGACAACGAACACCGGGGAGCTGTTTTTT
TRBV7-8	TRBD1	many	TRBJ1-5	CASSLEGGHQPQHF	TGTGCCAGCAGCTTAGAAGGGGGCCATCAGCCCCAGCATTTT
TRBV6-1	NA	many	TRBJ2-5	CASSPQGVGRETQYF	TGTGCCAGCAGTCCTCAGGGCGTAGGCAGGGAGACCCAGTACTTC
TRBV7-2	NA	many	TRBJ2-3	CASRKGGFVTDTQYF	TGTGCCAGTCGAAAGGGCGGGTTTGTCACAGATACGCAGTATTTT
TRBV19	TRBD1	NA	TRBJ1-2	CASSAPLGTGMNYGYTF	TGTGCCAGTAGTGCTCCCCTGGGGACAGGGATGAACTATGGCTACACCTTC
TRBV6-6	NA	many	TRBJ2-3	CASSSSGSGDTDTQYF	NA
TRBV5-1	NA	NA	TRBJ2-3	CASSSPPQDTQYF	TGCGCCAGCAGCTCCCCGCCCCAAGATACGCAGTATTTT
TRBV12-3/TRBV12-4	TRBD2	many	TRBJ2-1	CASSFIAGGSYNEQFF	TGTGCCAGCAGCTTTATAGCGGGAGGATCCTACAATGAGCAGTTCTTC
TRBV10-3	TRBD2	many	TRBJ2-5	CAISDPTLAGDWQETQYF	TGTGCCATCAGTGACCCGACCCTAGCGGGAGATTGGCAAGAGACCCAGTACTTC
TRBV10-3	TRBD1	many	TRBJ1-2	CAISRGGGIYGYTF	TGTGCCATCAGTAGAGGAGGGGGCATCTATGGCTACACCTTC
TRBV20-1	NA	few	TRBJ1-6	CSASESEAKGSPLHF	TGCAGTGCCTCCGAGTCGGAGGCGAAGGGGTCACCCCTCCACTTT
TRBV12-3/TRBV12-4	TRBD1	many	TRBJ2-4	CASSRQGIGNIQYF	TGTGCCAGCAGCCGACAGGGGATTGGAAACATTCAGTACTTC
TRBV14	TRBD1	many	TRBJ1-1	CASSQAGQGARAFF	TGTGCCAGCAGCCAAGCGGGACAGGGGGCGCGGGCTTTCTTT
TRBV10-3	TRBD1	NA	TRBJ1-1	CAINEDRGNTEAFF	TGTGCCATCAATGAAGACAGGGGGAACACTGAAGCTTTCTTT
TRBV20-1	NA	many	TRBJ1-1	CSARGRIRNTEAFF	TGCAGTGCTAGAGGCAGGATCAGAAACACTGAAGCTTTCTTT
TRBV25-1	TRBD2	NA	TRBJ2-5	CASSGSGETQYF	TGTGCCAGCAGTGGTAGCGGGGAGACCCAGTACTTC
TRBV7-9	TRBD1	many	TRBJ2-1	CASTGQGLVDSEQFF	TGTGCCAGCACCGGACAGGGATTGGTCGACAGTGAGCAGTTCTTC
TRBV20-1	TRBD1	NA	TRBJ1-1	CSATTGTGYTEAFF	TGCAGTGCTACCACCGGGACAGGGTACACTGAAGCTTTCTTT
TRBV6-1	NA	many	TRBJ1-6	CASSENPSYNSPLHF	TGTGCCAGCAGTGAAAATCCTAGCTATAATTCACCCCTCCACTTT
TRBV6-1	TRBD2	many	TRBJ2-4	CASRLLNGEGNIQYF	TGTGCCAGCAGACTCCTGAACGGGGAGGGAAACATTCAGTACTTC
TRBV3-1	TRBD1	NA	TRBJ1-1	CASSHSIKTGPEAFF	TGTGCCAGCAGCCATAGTATCAAGACAGGGCCTGAAGCTTTCTTT
TRBV7-9	TRBD2	many	TRBJ2-7	CASSLVVVAGGSYEQYF	TGTGCCAGCAGCTTAGTCGTGGTAGCGGGCGGATCCTACGAGCAGTACTTC
TRBV28	NA	NA	TRBJ2-7	CASSLWGSYEQYF	TGTGCCAGCAGTTTATGGGGTTCCTACGAGCAGTACTTC
TRBV11-2	NA	many	TRBJ2-1	CASSLSPGGRGPYNEQFF	TGTGCCAGCAGCTTAAGTCCGGGGGGGAGGGGGCCATACAATGAGCAGTTCTTC
TRBV6-2/TRBV6-3	NA	few	TRBJ2-2	CASSYSGLPNTGELFF	TGTGCCAGCAGCTACTCGGGGTTGCCGAACACCGGGGAGCTGTTTTTT
TRBV29-1	TRBD1	NA	TRBJ1-1	CSVGGGQYTEAFF	TGCAGCGTAGGGGGCGGGCAGTACACTGAAGCTTTCTTT
TRBV7-2	NA	many	TRBJ1-5	CASSPNRDQPQHF	TGTGCCAGCAGCCCGAACAGGGATCAGCCCCAGCATTTT